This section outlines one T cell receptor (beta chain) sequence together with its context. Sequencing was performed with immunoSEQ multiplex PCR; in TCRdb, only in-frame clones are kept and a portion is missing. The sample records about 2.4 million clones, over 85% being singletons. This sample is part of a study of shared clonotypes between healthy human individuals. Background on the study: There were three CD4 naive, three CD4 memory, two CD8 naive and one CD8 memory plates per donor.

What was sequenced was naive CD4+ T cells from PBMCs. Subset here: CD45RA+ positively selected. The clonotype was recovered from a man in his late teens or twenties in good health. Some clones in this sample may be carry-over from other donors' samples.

CDR3 coding DNA: TGCGCCAGCAGCCGACAACAGGGGAGGGAGCCCAAAAACATTCAGTACTTC. Protein sequence: CASSRQQGREPKNIQYF. J is TRBJ2-4 and V is TRBV4-1; D might be TRBD1 or TRBD2, each matching 7 bases. The germline gives CDR1 MGHRA, CDR2 YSYEKL. Trimming removed 4 bases from V and 2 bases from J, with 18 bases in between. CDR3 length equals 17 residues.